This T cell receptor (beta chain) was found in a study of OX40 agonist ivuxolimab in advanced cancers. Context from the whole study: Ivuxolimab, which targeted the costimulatory receptor OX40 (CD134), was an agonistic, fully human IgG2 monoclonal antibody. Intravenous ivuxolimab was administered to patients every 2 weeks at six dose levels: 0.01, 0.1, 0.3, 1.5, 3 and 10 mg/kg. Of the roughly 52 dose-escalation patients, hepatocellular carcinoma was present in about 19, melanoma in approximately 15, renal cell carcinoma in 9 and head and neck cancer in 9. A male proportion of roughly 80% and a mean age of 60 years, ranging from about 20 to 79, were recorded for the dose-escalation cohort. Prior anti-PD-1, anti-PD-L1 or anti-CTLA-4 therapy was permitted, and 40% to 50% of dose-escalation patients had received checkpoint inhibitors. Partial responses were achieved by three dose-escalation patients, of whom one had hepatocellular carcinoma and two had cutaneous melanoma. Peripheral TCRbeta sequencing aimed to test whether ivuxolimab altered TCR sequence diversity and caused clonal T-cell expansion. The paper describes the monotherapy dose-escalation part (N of about 47 patients) of the phase I trial of ivuxolimab. Broad study findings and their caveats: Clonal expansion of both CD4+ and CD8+ blood T cells was observed from baseline to week 6 at doses 0.1 to 3.0 mg/kg. The antigen specificity of the clonally expanded peripheral T cells was not determined. In partial responders in the 0.1-3.0 mg/kg groups, normalized peripheral clonal expansion was found to be among the lowest, especially among CD8+ T cells. After ivuxolimab, expanded clones were on average more numerous among CD8+ T cells than among CD4+ T cells. Low levels of normalized T-cell clonal expansion were also seen in some patients who did not respond.

The germline V gene yields SNHLY for CDR1 and FYNNEI for CDR2. The CDR3, cysteine through phenylalanine, is 15 amino acids long. The only DNA kept is the CDR3, 45 bases in frame from the first base. V is pared back by 2 bases and J by 3 bases, with 13 bases lying between the germline termini. About this clone itself: Its antigen remains undetermined. No much larger clone is present one base from it, and per-base qualities are unavailable.

Patients with a history of autoimmune disease or receiving systemic immunosuppression were excluded from the trial. Peripheral blood for TCR sequencing was collected from all dose cohorts at baseline, on cycle 4 day 1, and on cycle 7 day 1. Samples came from an open-label, multicenter, first-in-human phase I dose-escalation trial of ivuxolimab. The trial enrolled adults with locally advanced or metastatic head and neck squamous cell, hepatocellular, melanoma or renal cell carcinoma. Before TCR sequencing, CD4+ and CD8+ T cells were separately sorted from peripheral blood. For sequencing of the TCRbeta CDR3 region, genomic DNA was extracted from the sorted cells. TCRbeta CDR3 regions were sequenced using the immunoSEQ Assay. Sourced from immuneACCESS, this table was stored by TCRdb with only in-frame sequences that have V and J called. A share of the clones is absent; for the studies checked, an unresolved V gene accounts for under half, and the remainder has no known explanation. The sample table records 75,000 to 95,000 clones; more than 80% of these occur just once. Approximately 11% of the sample comes from the top ten.

Sequenced material: CD4+ or CD8+ T cells sorted from blood, taken in a trial of the OX40 agonist ivuxolimab. This sequence was found in an adult with an advanced solid tumor such as melanoma, head and neck, liver or kidney cancer. This sequence uses TRBV2 and TRBJ2-5; the D segment could be TRBD2, given 6 matching bases. At the DNA level, the sequence is TGTGCCAGCAGTGAACCGGAGGGTGGGGAAGAGACCCAGTACTTC. Its product reads: CASSEPEGGEETQYF.